The 27 T cell receptor beta chains reported below all come from one sample, sequenced in a study of cytomegalovirus exposure and HLA in healthy donors. PCR employed 60 Vbeta and 13 Jbeta primers. This table comes from immunoSEQ multiplex PCR, and its TCRdb copy is limited to in-frame clones, with some not included. Among 85,000 to 95,000 clones listed, 74% were seen once. Input material: PBMCs. The receptor set was obtained from a man between 25 and 39 years old in good health and CMV-seropositive.

The chain joins TRBV15 to TRBJ1-4; no reliable D call. Germline loops: CDR1 LNHNV, CDR2 YYDKDF (reference sequence). The V and J ends lost 1 base and 0 bases respectively, with 3 bases between them. This CDR3 is 14 amino acids long. CDR3 sequence (DNA): TGTGCCACCAGCAGAGCTGCAACTAATGAAAAACTGTTTTTT. It translates to CATSRAATNEKLFF.

The gene calls are TRBV15 and TRBJ2-7; D unresolved. Trimming stripped 4 bases from V and 1 base from J, with 8 bases between. The germline V gene encodes CDR1 LNHNV and CDR2 YYDKDF (reference sequence). The CDR3 length is 13 residues. The CDR3 spells CATSMSASYEQYF. The CDR3 nucleotides are TGTGCCACCAGCATGAGCGCTTCCTACGAGCAGTACTTC.

This clone was recorded a few times. The J gene is TRBJ1-3, the V gene TRBV9; D is ambiguous. Germline CDR1 reads SGDLS; CDR2 reads YYNGEE. The CDR3 runs 14 residues. V was cut by 0 bases and J by 4 bases, with 8 bases left in between. The CDR3 spells CASSVDEGGNTIYF. The CDR3 nucleotides are TGTGCCAGCAGCGTAGACGAGGGCGGAAACACCATATATTTT.

The chain employs TRBV15 and TRBJ2-2, with TRBD1 as a possible D gene (5 bases). The CDR3 has 11 amino acids. The V end was cut by 8 bases, the J end by 5 bases, with 6 bases between. CDR1 and CDR2 from the germline V gene are LNHNV and YYDKDF (reference sequence). CDR3 residues: CATQGTGELFF. CDR3 sequence (DNA): TGTGCCACCCAGGGAACCGGGGAGCTGTTTTTT.

The chain carries TRBV19 and TRBJ1-1; 7 nucleotides line up with TRBD1. The V gene's germline CDR1 is LNHDA and CDR2 SQIVND (reference sequence). The length of the CDR3 is 13 residues. After removal of 5 bases from V and 4 bases from J, the junction contained 4 bases not matched to a gene. The CDR3 loop reads CASSLTGITEAFF. The CDR3 nucleotides read TGTGCCAGTAGTCTGACAGGGATCACTGAAGCTTTCTTT.

The CDR3 spells CASSYDRGNQPQHF. The DNA for the CDR3 is TGTGCCAGCAGCTACGACAGGGGAAATCAGCCCCAGCATTTT. V usage is TRBV6-5 and J usage is TRBJ1-5; 8 bases are a match to TRBD1. This CDR3 comprises 14 residues. CDR1 is MNHEY and CDR2 is SVGAGI in the germline V gene. V trimming: 6 bases; J trimming: 4 bases; junction bases outside the gene matches: 5.

This CDR3 reads CASNAGNNEQFF. In nucleotides, the CDR3 is TGTGCCAGCAACGCGGGAAACAATGAGCAGTTCTTC. The J gene is TRBJ2-1, the V gene TRBV6-5; D might be TRBD2 (6 bases). This CDR3 is 12 amino acids long. Trimming removed 7 bases at V and 5 bases at J, with 9 bases between. Germline CDR1 MNHEY, CDR2 SVGAGI.

CDR3 sequence: CASSLLAGVYNEQFF. CDR3 DNA: TGTGCCAGCAGCCTATTAGCGGGAGTCTACAATGAGCAGTTCTTC. J is TRBJ2-1 and V is TRBV6-6, with 9 nucleotides matching TRBD2. Trimming at V came to 6 bases and at J to 3 bases, leaving 6 bases not matched to a gene. The CDR3 runs 15 residues. Germline assignment: CDR1 MNHNY and CDR2 SVGAGI (reference sequence).

The chain joins TRBV7-8 to TRBJ2-2; a weak D match, TRBD2 (6 bases). The ends were cut back, 4 bases at V and 5 bases at J, with 8 bases in the middle. The CDR3 spans 13 residues. Germline-derived CDR1 and CDR2 are SGHVS and FQNEAQ. The CDR3 loop is CASSSEGTGELFF. In DNA form, the CDR3 reads TGTGCCAGCAGCTCGGAGGGGACCGGGGAGCTGTTTTTT.

The chain uses TRBV12-5 and TRBJ2-3, with a weak D call TRBD2 (6 bases). V lost 0 bases to trimming and J lost 2 bases, with 15 bases between them. Germline-derived CDR1 and CDR2 are LGHNT and FRNRAP. This CDR3 spans 17 amino acids. The CDR3 nucleotides are TGTGCTAGTGGTTTGGTCCCGACTAGGAGCCACACAGATACGCAGTATTTT. This gives the protein CASGLVPTRSHTDTQYF. Full variable domain (missing parts from reference TRBV12-5 and TRBJ2-3): DARVTQTPRHKVTEMGQEVTMRCQPILGHNTVFWYRQTMMQGLELLAYFRNRAPLDDSGMPKDRFSAEMPDATLATLKIQPSEPRDSAVYFCASGLVPTRSHTDTQYFGPGTRLTVL.

J is TRBJ2-7 and V is TRBV7-9; 11 nucleotides match TRBD1. V lost 5 bases to trimming and J lost 0 bases; unmatched junction nucleotides: 9. The CDR3 totals 17 residues. CDR1 and CDR2 from the germline V gene are SEHNR and FQNEAQ (reference sequence). The CDR3 DNA reads as TGTGCCAGCAGCCCCCTGAGGACAGGGGGCCTCTCCTACGAGCAGTACTTC. It codes for CASSPLRTGGLSYEQYF.

The chain is built from TRBV5-4 and TRBJ2-5, with 8 nucleotides matching TRBD2. After removal of 6 bases from V and 3 bases from J, the junction contained 7 bases not matched to a gene. This CDR3 comprises 14 residues. The germline CDR1 and CDR2 sequences are SGHNT and YYREEE (reference sequence). The CDR3: CASKLGLGEETQYF. CDR3 DNA: TGTGCCAGCAAATTGGGACTAGGCGAAGAGACCCAGTACTTC.

The chain has TRBV27 and TRBJ2-5; no clear D gene. V was clipped by 5 bases and J by 5 bases, with 9 bases between them. CDR1 is MNHEY, CDR2 SMNVEV, per germline (reference sequence). The CDR3 length is 12 residues. The CDR3 region is CASSHARETQYF. The DNA of the CDR3 is TGTGCCAGCAGTCACGCTCGGGAGACCCAGTACTTC.

V is TRBV5-6 and J is TRBJ2-2; 11 bases are shared with TRBD1. This CDR3 has 16 residues. The ends lost 4 bases at V and 7 bases at J; junction bases unmatched: 9. CDR1 and CDR2 from the germline V gene are SGHDT and YYEEEE. CDR3 DNA: TGTGCCAGCAGCCTAGGACAGGGGGCCGCCGTCGGGGAGCTGTTTTTT. Residues: CASSLGQGAAVGELFF.

About this clone: A junction end diverges from the germline sequence, so it may reflect a read error. This rearrangement joins TRBV5-8 to TRBJ1-6; the D gene is possibly TRBD1 (5 bases). Per the germline V gene, CDR1 is SGHTS and CDR2 is YDEGEE. The CDR3 contains 15 residues. In DNA form, the CDR3 reads TGTGCCAGCAGCTTTACAGGCCCTGGTAATTCACCCCTCAACTTT. This sequence encodes CASSFTGPGNSPLNF.

The chain is built from TRBV4-1 and TRBJ1-6; TRBD1 is a possible D gene (6 bases). This CDR3 is built from 15 residues. V gave up 4 bases and J gave up 10 bases, with 17 bases separating them. Germline loops: CDR1 MGHRA, CDR2 YSYEKL. Here the CDR3 reads CASSPGRQGSSPLHF. CDR3 coding DNA: TGCGCCAGCAGCCCAGGCCGCCAGGGGAGCTCACCCCTCCACTTT.

The chain is built from TRBV9 and TRBJ2-5; D remains unclear. The CDR3 consists of 16 residues. The germline V and J ends were trimmed by 1 base and 4 bases, with 17 bases remaining between them. Germline CDR1 and CDR2: SGDLS and YYNGEE. The CDR3 DNA reads TGTGCCAGCAGCGTAAATCCAGAGGTAGTGAGAGAGACCCAGTACTTC. This sequence encodes CASSVNPEVVRETQYF.

The rearrangement links TRBV5-6 to TRBJ2-3, with 8 bases that match TRBD1. J gave up 0 bases and V 4 bases, and 1 base lay outside the gene matches. The CDR3 has 14 amino acids. Germline loops: CDR1 SGHDT, CDR2 YYEEEE. The CDR3 protein is CASSRTGSTDTQYF. The DNA of the CDR3 is TGTGCCAGCAGCCGGACAGGGAGCACAGATACGCAGTATTTT.

As regards this clone: The junction departs from the called germline gene at one end, perhaps through a read error. The chain employs TRBV7-9 and TRBJ1-1; 7 bases are a match to TRBD1. CDR1 and CDR2 from the germline V gene are SEHNR and FQNEAQ (reference sequence). The CDR3 length is 14 residues. The CDR3 DNA reads TGTTCCAGCAGTTCATTAGGGGGCGCGACTGAAGCTTTCTTT. This translates into CSSSSLGGATEAFF. Complete variable domain (other parts from reference TRBV7-9 and TRBJ1-1): DTGVSQNPRHKITKRGQNVTFRCDPISEHNRLYWYRQTLGQGPEFLTYFQNEAQLEKSRLLSDRFSAERPKGSFSTLEIQRTEQGDSAMYLCSSSSLGGATEAFFGQGTRLTVV.

Notes on this clone: One end of the junction does not line up with germline, which may come from a read error. The rearrangement joins TRBV29-1 to TRBJ2-1; 9 bases map to TRBD1. Looked up from germline, CDR1 is SQVTM and CDR2 is ANQGSEA. The CDR3 is 10 residues long. The CDR3 reads CSVANRGLLF. The CDR3 region has the DNA TGCAGCGTTGCCAACAGGGGGCTTCTCTTC.

The chain couples TRBV25-1 to TRBJ1-2; no reliable D call. Trimming stripped 7 bases from V and 4 bases from J, with 19 bases between. Per germline, CDR1 MGHDK and CDR2 SYGVNS. This CDR3 spans 15 amino acids. For the CDR3, the DNA is TGTGCCAGCAACTACCCCTGCCGCGGGTCCTATGGCTACACCTTC. The encoded protein is CASNYPCRGSYGYTF.

V gene TRBV7-9 combines with J gene TRBJ2-1, with 14 nucleotides matching TRBD2. CDR1 and CDR2 (germline): SEHNR, FQNEAQ (reference sequence). V dropped 5 bases and J dropped 7; count of bases not matched to a gene: 4. The CDR3 spans 15 residues. This chain's CDR3 is CASSPRTSGRNEQFF. In DNA form, the CDR3 reads TGTGCCAGCAGCCCTAGGACTAGCGGGAGGAATGAGCAGTTCTTC.

The rearrangement links TRBV11-2 to TRBJ1-1; TRBD1 aligns across 7 bases. The CDR3 extends over 14 amino acids. Trimming at V came to 2 bases and at J to 1 base, leaving 1 base not matched to a gene. Germline assignment: CDR1 SGHAT and CDR2 FQNNGV. CDR3 amino acids: CASSLRTGNTEAFF. For the CDR3, the DNA is TGTGCCAGCAGCTTAAGGACAGGGAACACTGAAGCTTTCTTT.

The V call is TRBV10-1, the J call TRBJ1-2, with 8 bases identical to TRBD1. CDR1 and CDR2 from the germline V gene are WNHNN and SYGVQD (reference sequence). The CDR3 has 17 amino acids. Trimming at V came to 4 bases and at J to 2 bases, leaving 12 bases not matched to a gene. The CDR3 DNA is TGCGCCAGCAGTGGAACTCGGGACAGGCGTCTAAACTATGGCTACACCTTC. Its translation: CASSGTRDRRLNYGYTF.

This clone was recorded once. The V call is TRBV7-3, the J call TRBJ2-3; the match to TRBD1 covers 8 bases. Trimming took 5 bases from V and 8 from J; bases not matched to a gene: 6. The CDR3 length is 13 residues. CDR1 and CDR2 (germline): SGHTA, FQGTGA. The CDR3 sequence is CASSTGGSGTQYF. DNA of the CDR3: TGTGCCAGCAGCACAGGGGGTTCTGGTACGCAGTATTTT.

The chain employs TRBV4-1 and TRBJ2-7; TRBD2 might be the D (6 bases). CDR1 MGHRA and CDR2 YSYEKL come from the germline V gene. The CDR3 spans 17 residues. The V end lost 4 bases, the J end lost 0 bases, and 19 bases lay between the germline ends. This CDR3 reads CASSLQSGRRNSYEQYF. CDR3 DNA: TGCGCCAGCAGCCTTCAATCCGGGAGACGCAACTCCTACGAGCAGTACTTC.

V gene TRBV28 combines with J gene TRBJ1-2, with 8 bases matching TRBD1. Germline V gene lookup returns CDR1 MDHEN and CDR2 SYDVKM. This CDR3 has 16 residues. V lost 4 bases, J lost 6 bases, and 13 bases stayed unmatched. Written as DNA, the CDR3 is TGTGCCAGCAGTTCCGCCTCTCCCGGGACAGGCAATGGCTACACCTTC. Translating gives CASSSASPGTGNGYTF.